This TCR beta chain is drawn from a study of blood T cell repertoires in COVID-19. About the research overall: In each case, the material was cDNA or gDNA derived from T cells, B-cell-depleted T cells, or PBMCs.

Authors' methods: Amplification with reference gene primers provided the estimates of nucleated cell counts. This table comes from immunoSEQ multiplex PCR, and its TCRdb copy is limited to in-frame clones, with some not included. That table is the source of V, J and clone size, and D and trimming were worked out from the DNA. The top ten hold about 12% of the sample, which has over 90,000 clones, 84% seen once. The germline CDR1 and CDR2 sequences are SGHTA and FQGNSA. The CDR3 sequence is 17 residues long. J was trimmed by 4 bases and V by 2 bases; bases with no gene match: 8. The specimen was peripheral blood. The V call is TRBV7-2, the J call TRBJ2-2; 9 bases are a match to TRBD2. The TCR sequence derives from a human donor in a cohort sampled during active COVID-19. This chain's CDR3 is CASSLKLAGARTGELFF. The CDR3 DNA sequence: TGTGCCAGCAGCTTAAAATTAGCGGGGGCGCGCACCGGGGAGCTGTTTTTT.